This T cell receptor beta chain was identified in a study of human T cells and chemical hapten exposure. What the library attached to individual cDNA molecules were unique molecular identifiers. MiXCR, run by TCRdb on the RACE reads, gives a single entry per CDR3 protein. The sample comprises 130,000 or so distinct CDR3 sequences, about 9.4% of which are singletons, and roughly 1.8% rests with the top ten. Time point indicated: healthy volunteer bleed at 2 weeks. The total RNA was obtained from whole blood that was not fractionated. Regarding this clonotype: Its antigen remains unknown.

Notes on the study in general: TCRs at a frequency above 1 in 1000 stayed unchanged with DPC sensitization.

This CDR3 spans 15 amino acids. J lost 2 bases, V lost 7 bases, and 11 bases had no gene match. CDR1 MNHNY and CDR2 SVGAGI come from the germline V gene (reference sequence). This clonotype was obtained from a male donor in good health. Some clones in this sample may be carry-over from other donors' samples. The specimen sequenced was whole blood. This chain links TRBV6-6 with TRBJ2-7; 7 nucleotides match TRBD1. The CDR3 region is CASTLGQSKTYEQYF. The CDR3 nucleotides are TGTGCCAGCACTCTGGGACAGAGTAAAACCTACGAGCAGTACTTC.